The clone carrying this T cell receptor (beta chain) appeared many times. Its antigen is currently unknown. The data derive from a study of blood T cells in healthy people across ages. Study-level results: A greater number of naive CD4+ cells and higher diversity distinguished long-lived donors from aged donors.

A second PCR, run for about 7 to 11 cycles, used a sample-barcoded 5' primer plus a J-beta primer mix. Sequencing yielded, for each sample, at least 3 million paired-end reads carrying CDR3. TCRdb itself ran the 5' RACE reads through MiXCR, one entry per CDR3 protein. The sample carries some 890,000 distinct CDR3 sequences, about 29% recorded once. Donors were healthy Caucasian individuals from Russia aged roughly 6 to 95. CDR1 is SGHAT, CDR2 FQNNGV, per germline. The CDR3 has 13 residues. V was cut by 4 bases and J by 4 bases, with 11 bases left in between. These sequences were also reported in another study, on T cells of mothers and their children. That work contributes: Mothers and children who were related shared slightly more overlap than unrelated pairs, but not significantly more.

The sample consisted of blood. The chain has TRBV11-2 and TRBJ2-7; no clear D. The TCR comes from a woman aged 40-49 years in good health. Here the CDR3 reads CASSSSLGYEQYF. The CDR3 nucleotides read TGTGCCAGCAGCTCGTCGTTGGGATACGAGCAGTACTTC.